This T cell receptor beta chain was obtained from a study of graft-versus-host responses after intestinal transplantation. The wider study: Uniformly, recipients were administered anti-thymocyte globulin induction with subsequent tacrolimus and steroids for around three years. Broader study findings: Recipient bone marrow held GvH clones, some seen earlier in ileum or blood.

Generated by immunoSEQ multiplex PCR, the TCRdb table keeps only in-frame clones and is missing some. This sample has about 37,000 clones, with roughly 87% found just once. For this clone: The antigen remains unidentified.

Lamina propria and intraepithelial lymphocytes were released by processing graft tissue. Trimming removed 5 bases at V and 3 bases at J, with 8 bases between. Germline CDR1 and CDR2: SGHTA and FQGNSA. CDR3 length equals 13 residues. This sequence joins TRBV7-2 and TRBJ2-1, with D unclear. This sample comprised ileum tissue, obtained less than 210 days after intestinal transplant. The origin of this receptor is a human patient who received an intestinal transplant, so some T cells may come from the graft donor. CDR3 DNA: TGTGCCAGCAGCCCACTATTCTACAATGAGCAGTTCTTC. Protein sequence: CASSPLFYNEQFF.